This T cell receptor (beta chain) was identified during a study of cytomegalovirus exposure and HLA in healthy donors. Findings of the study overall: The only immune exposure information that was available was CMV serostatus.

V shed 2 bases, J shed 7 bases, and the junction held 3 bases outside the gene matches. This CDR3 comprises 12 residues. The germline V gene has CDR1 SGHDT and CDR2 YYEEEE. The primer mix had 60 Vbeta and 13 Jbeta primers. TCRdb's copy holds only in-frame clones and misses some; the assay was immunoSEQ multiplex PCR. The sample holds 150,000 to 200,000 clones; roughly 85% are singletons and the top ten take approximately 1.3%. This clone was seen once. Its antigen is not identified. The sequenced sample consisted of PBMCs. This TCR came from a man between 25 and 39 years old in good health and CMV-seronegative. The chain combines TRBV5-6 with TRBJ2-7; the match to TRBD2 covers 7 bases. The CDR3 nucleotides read TGTGCCAGCAGCTTATTGGGGGGGGAGCAGTACTTC. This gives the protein CASSLLGGEQYF.